Each of the 17 T cell receptor beta chains below was sequenced from the same sample in a study of blood T cell repertoires in COVID-19. Here immunoSEQ multiplex PCR was the method, and the copy in TCRdb shows in-frame clones only, minus some. Of approximately 140,000 clones listed, roughly 88% are singletons. What was sequenced was PBMCs or T cells enriched from blood (not recorded which). These receptor sequences come from a young woman with acute COVID-19.

This rearrangement joins TRBV5-1 to TRBJ2-1; TRBD1 agrees at 9 bases. Germline CDR1 is SGHRS and CDR2 is YFSETQ. V shed 1 base, J shed 7 bases, and the junction held 6 bases outside the gene matches. CDR3 length equals 15 residues. The CDR3 nucleotides are TGCGCCAGCAGCTTGTCCGGGACAGGGTCTAATGAGCAGTTCTTC. Protein sequence: CASSLSGTGSNEQFF.

The chain uses TRBV28 and TRBJ2-2; 13 nucleotides line up with TRBD2. Germline V gene data show CDR1 as MDHEN and CDR2 as SYDVKM. The junction had 4 bases not matched to a gene; V was cut back by 5 bases and J by 4 bases. The CDR3 sequence is 16 residues long. DNA of the CDR3: TGTGCCAGCAGTCTGGGACTAGCGGGGCGCACCGGGGAGCTGTTTTTT. Residues: CASSLGLAGRTGELFF.

This sequence joins TRBV30 and TRBJ2-1, with 7 nucleotides matching TRBD2. Germline V gene lookup returns CDR1 GTSNPN and CDR2 SVGIG (reference sequence). Trimming at V came to 0 bases and at J to 0 bases, leaving 8 bases not matched to a gene. CDR3 length: 17 amino acids. The CDR3 DNA follows: TGTGCCTGGAGTGTACGATCACTAGCGAGCTCCTACAATGAGCAGTTCTTC. Its translation: CAWSVRSLASSYNEQFF.

The rearrangement links TRBV5-6 to TRBJ2-7; TRBD1 agrees at 7 bases. The CDR3 is 13 amino acids. CDR1 SGHDT and CDR2 YYEEEE come from the germline V gene. V lost 3 bases, J lost 2 bases, and 2 bases stayed unmatched. CDR3 in amino acids: CASSSDRTYEQYF. In DNA form, the CDR3 reads TGTGCCAGCAGCTCGGACAGGACCTACGAGCAGTACTTC.

The gene calls are TRBV28 and TRBJ1-2; 7 nucleotides align to TRBD1. V lost 6 bases and J lost 1; bases outside the gene matches: 5. CDR1 MDHEN and CDR2 SYDVKM come from the germline V gene. This CDR3 comprises 14 residues. The DNA for the CDR3 is TGTGCCAGCAGGACAGGGACCCGTAACTATGGCTACACCTTC. This codes for CASRTGTRNYGYTF.

The rearrangement links TRBV12-3 or TRBV12-4 to TRBJ2-7, with a weak D call TRBD1 (5 bases). The CDR3 has 12 residues. V was cut by 6 bases and J by 3 bases, with 9 bases left in between. The CDR3 loop is CASRARGYEQYF. CDR3 sequence (DNA): TGTGCCAGCAGGGCAAGGGGCTACGAGCAGTACTTC.

V gene TRBV19 combines with J gene TRBJ1-4, with TRBD1 matching over 8 bases. This CDR3 spans 13 amino acids. CDR1 and CDR2 from the germline V gene are LNHDA and SQIVND (reference sequence). Trimming at V came to 9 bases and at J to 5 bases, leaving 5 bases not matched to a gene. In DNA, the CDR3 is TGTGCCAGCAGGACAGGGCGGAATGAAAAACTGTTTTTT. It translates to CASRTGRNEKLFF.

This clone appeared once. The chain is built from TRBV7-6 and TRBJ2-7; TRBD2 aligns across 7 bases. Per germline, CDR1 SGHVS and CDR2 FNYEAQ. Losses at the gene ends were 5 bases for V and 3 bases for J; bases not matched to a gene: 10. The CDR3 has 15 amino acids. DNA of the CDR3: TGTGCCAGCAGCCAACTTAGCGGGCCCTACTACGAGCAGTACTTC. Translated: CASSQLSGPYYEQYF.

The chain couples TRBV27 to TRBJ2-3; D possibly corresponds to TRBD2 (6 bases). V was clipped by 3 bases and J by 0 bases, with 10 bases between them. The CDR3 length is 15 residues. Germline V gene lookup returns CDR1 MNHEY and CDR2 SMNVEV (reference sequence). CDR3 amino acids: CASSFAEGSTDTQYF. Here the CDR3 DNA reads TGTGCCAGCAGTTTCGCGGAGGGAAGCACAGATACGCAGTATTTT.

V and J are TRBV9 and TRBJ1-4, with D possibly matching TRBD1 (5 bases). The length of the CDR3 is 14 residues. The V gene lost 4 bases and the J gene lost 3 bases, with 10 bases spanning the gap. The germline V gene has CDR1 SGDLS and CDR2 YYNGEE. CDR3 bases: TGTGCCAGCAGCCAAGGGGTGTCTAATGAAAAACTGTTTTTT. It is translated as CASSQGVSNEKLFF.

The chain recombines TRBV27 with TRBJ2-4, with unresolved D. CDR1 is MNHEY, CDR2 SMNVEV, per germline (reference sequence). V was trimmed by 6 bases and J by 6 bases, leaving 9 bases between them. The CDR3 covers 12 residues. DNA of the CDR3: TGTGCCAGCAGCCCTAACGCAAACATTCAGTACTTC. This gives the protein CASSPNANIQYF.

As concerns this clone: The same CDR3 arises from other DNA sequences in this sample as well. The genes are TRBV6-4 and TRBJ2-3, with TRBD2 matching over 8 bases. This CDR3 has 16 amino acids. Germline V gene data show CDR1 as MRHNA and CDR2 as SNTAGT. With V trimmed by 0 bases and J by 0 bases, 2 bases remained unmatched. CDR3 amino acids: CASSDSTSGSTDTQYF. CDR3 nucleotides: TGTGCCAGCAGTGACTCAACTAGCGGTAGCACAGATACGCAGTATTTT.

V is TRBV2 and J is TRBJ2-1; possibly TRBD1 for D (5 bases). In germline, CDR1 is SNHLY, CDR2 FYNNEI. Trimming removed 7 bases from V and 6 bases from J, with 16 bases in between. The CDR3 loop spans 14 amino acids. The CDR3 region has the DNA TGTGCCAGCAAGCAGGATCGTAGGGGCAATGAGCAGTTCTTC. Amino acid sequence: CASKQDRRGNEQFF.

The count of this clone is one. The V gene is TRBV7-2, the J gene TRBJ2-5; D may be TRBD2 (7 bases). Between the trimmed V and J ends, which lost 6 bases and 9 bases, there was a span of 20 bases. The CDR3 has 14 amino acids. Germline CDR1 SGHTA, CDR2 FQGNSA. The CDR3: CASRQGVRGGAQYF. The CDR3 coding sequence is TGTGCCAGCAGACAGGGTGTTAGAGGGGGGGCCCAGTACTTC. Full variable domain (rest looked up from reference TRBV7-2 and TRBJ2-5): GAGVSQSPSNKVTEKGKDVELRCDPISGHTALYWYRQSLGQGLEFLIYFQGNSAPDKSGLPSDRFSAERTGGSVSTLTIQRTQQEDSAVYLCASRQGVRGGAQYFGPGTRLLVL.

The CDR3 DNA sequence: TGTGCCAGCAGCTTAGTATCTGTGGGGGGTATTGAAAAACTGTTTTTT. Amino acids: CASSLVSVGGIEKLFF. The chain joins TRBV7-2 to TRBJ1-4; tentatively, D is TRBD1 (5 bases). Germline-derived CDR1 and CDR2 are SGHTA and FQGNSA. Trimming took 1 base from V and 7 from J, leaving 16 bases between them. The CDR3 is 16 residues long.

The rearrangement joins TRBV28 to TRBJ2-7; D is perhaps TRBD1 (6 bases). The CDR3 consists of 13 residues. The germline CDR1 and CDR2 sequences are MDHEN and SYDVKM. V was trimmed by 4 bases and J by 2 bases, leaving 9 bases between them. The CDR3: CASSSGQTYEQYF. The CDR3 region has the DNA TGTGCCAGCAGTTCCGGACAGACCTACGAGCAGTACTTC.

This chain joins TRBV9 and TRBJ2-2, with TRBD1 as a possible D gene (6 bases). Trimming took 4 bases from V and 0 from J, leaving 10 bases between them. In germline, CDR1 is SGDLS, CDR2 YYNGEE. The CDR3 runs 15 residues. CDR3 bases: TGTGCCAGCAGCCCCGGGACACCGAACACCGGGGAGCTGTTTTTT. Translated: CASSPGTPNTGELFF.